These 5 T cell receptor beta chains originate from one sample sequenced in a study of blood T cell repertoires in COVID-19. Profiling relied on immunoSEQ multiplex PCR, and the TCRdb table lists in-frame clones only, not all of them. The table shows approximately 260,000 clones, with about 81% occurring only once. Source material: PBMCs or T cells enriched from blood (not recorded which). The receptors originated from a man in his thirties or forties with acute COVID-19.

The J gene is TRBJ1-1, the V gene TRBV5-4, with unresolved D. Germline values: CDR1 SGHNT, CDR2 YYREEE (reference sequence). CDR3 size: 14 residues. Trimming pared 0 bases from V and 2 bases from J, leaving 8 bases between. Here the CDR3 reads CASSLGPENTEAFF. CDR3 in DNA: TGTGCCAGCAGCTTGGGGCCAGAAAACACTGAAGCTTTCTTT.

The chain couples TRBV24-1 to TRBJ2-5, with 7 bases that match TRBD1. J lost 5 bases, V lost 4 bases, and 12 bases had no gene match. This CDR3 has 16 amino acids. Germline CDR1 and CDR2: KGHDR and SFDVKD. Here the CDR3 DNA reads TGTGCCACCAGTGACCAGTCTACAGGGGCGCAGGAGACCCAGTACTTC. This sequence encodes CATSDQSTGAQETQYF.

This clone was seen only once. The rearrangement joins TRBV11-2 to TRBJ1-1; D unresolved. The V end lost 3 bases, the J end lost 12 bases, and 11 bases lay between the germline ends. CDR3 length: 11 amino acids. CDR1 is SGHAT, CDR2 FQNNGV, per germline. As DNA, the CDR3 is TGTGCCAGCAGCTTCTACCCGGGGACTTTCTTT. Amino acids: CASSFYPGTFF.

As to this clone: A junction end diverges from the germline sequence, so it may reflect a read error. This chain joins TRBV5-1 and TRBJ1-3; D gene unclear. The CDR3 contains 15 residues. From germline, CDR1 is SGHRS and CDR2 YFSETQ. The DNA for the CDR3 is TGTGCCAGCAGCCAAGGACGGGGCTCTGGAAACACCATATATTTT. Residues: CASSQGRGSGNTIYF.

The chain recombines TRBV5-1 with TRBJ2-2; 10 nucleotides agree with TRBD1. This CDR3 spans 15 amino acids. Germline CDR1 and CDR2: SGHRS and YFSETQ. The V and J ends lost 4 bases and 4 bases, in that order; junction bases with no gene match: 4. CDR3 sequence (DNA): TGCGCCAGCAGCGGGACAGGGGCGATCACCGGGGAGCTGTTTTTT. Its translation is CASSGTGAITGELFF.